This T cell receptor beta chain was obtained from a study of cytomegalovirus exposure and HLA in healthy donors. The CDR3 contains 17 residues. Germline V gene lookup returns CDR1 GTSNPN and CDR2 SVGIG (reference sequence). With V trimmed by 3 bases and J by 3 bases, 10 bases remained unmatched. Study observations and caveats: With later analysis, a missense DCLRE1C variant became linked to TCR beta V- and J-gene trimming. A later analysis found most CMV-associated TCR beta chains apparently HLA-restricted. In a later analysis, TCR association rates varied by HLA locus: DRB1 most, HLA-C fewest. Some V segments, TRBV6-2 and TRBV6-3 among them, were indistinguishable and were therefore excluded.

The study ran its PCR with 60 Vbeta and 13 Jbeta primers. The table came from immunoSEQ multiplex PCR; TCRdb's copy has only in-frame clones and leaves some out. The sample includes some 200,000 clones, 82% of them seen just once. In the case of this clone: The antigen remains unidentified.

This TCR was recovered from a woman in her fifties or sixties in good health and CMV-seropositive. The sequenced sample was PBMCs. This chain joins TRBV30 and TRBJ2-7; the match to TRBD2 covers 14 bases. The CDR3 is CAWSSGTSGSYRYEQYF. The CDR3 DNA sequence: TGTGCCTGGAGCTCCGGGACTAGCGGGAGTTACCGCTACGAGCAGTACTTC.